The clone carrying this T cell receptor (beta chain) was seen more than once but under ten times. The data were taken from a study of blood T cell repertoires in COVID-19. Whole-study context: The United States, Italy and Spain supplied acute and convalescent COVID-19 samples.

Authors' methods: Amplification of reference gene primers provided the estimated nucleated cell counts. Produced via immunoSEQ multiplex PCR; TCRdb's table is partial and in-frame only. V and J calls plus clone size are reproduced from that table; the DNA served to infer D and trimming. This sample has 260,000 or so clones, with roughly 90% found just once. The CDR3 loop spans 14 amino acids. Trimming cost V 7 bases and J 7 bases; bases outside gene matches: 10. Germline lookup yields CDR1 SEHNR and CDR2 FQNEAQ (reference sequence). Source material: peripheral blood. The rearrangement links TRBV7-9 to TRBJ1-2; 9 bases fit TRBD1. This receptor was taken from a human donor in a cohort sampled during active COVID-19. CDR3 bases: TGTGCCAGCATGGAGATCCCGGACAGGGGTGGCTACACCTTC. Its protein product is CASMEIPDRGGYTF.